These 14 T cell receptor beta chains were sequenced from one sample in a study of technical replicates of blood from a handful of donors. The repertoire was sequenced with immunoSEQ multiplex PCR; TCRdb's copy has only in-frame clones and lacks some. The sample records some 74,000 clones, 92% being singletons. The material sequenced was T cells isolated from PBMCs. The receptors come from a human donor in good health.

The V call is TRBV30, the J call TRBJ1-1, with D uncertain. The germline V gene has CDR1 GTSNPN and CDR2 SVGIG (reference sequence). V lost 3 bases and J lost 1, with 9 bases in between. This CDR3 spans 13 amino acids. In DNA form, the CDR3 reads TGTGCCTGGAGACCTACCGGGAACACTGAAGCTTTCTTT. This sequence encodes CAWRPTGNTEAFF.

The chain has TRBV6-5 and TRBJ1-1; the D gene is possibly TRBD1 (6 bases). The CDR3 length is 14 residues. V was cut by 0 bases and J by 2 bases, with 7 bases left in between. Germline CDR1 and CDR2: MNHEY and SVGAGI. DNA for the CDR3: TGTGCCAGCAGTTACTCTGGGGGCAACACTGAAGCTTTCTTT. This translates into CASSYSGGNTEAFF.

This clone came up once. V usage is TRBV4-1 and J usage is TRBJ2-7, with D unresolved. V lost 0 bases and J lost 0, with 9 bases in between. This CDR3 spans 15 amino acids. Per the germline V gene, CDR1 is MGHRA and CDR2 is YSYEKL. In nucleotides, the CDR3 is TGCGCCAGCAGCCAAGATCCTGGCAGCTCCTACGAGCAGTACTTC. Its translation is CASSQDPGSSYEQYF.

CDR3 residues: CASSYRELNEQYF. In DNA form, the CDR3 reads TGTGCCAGCAGTTACAGGGAGCTGAACGAGCAGTACTTC. This chain links TRBV6-5 with TRBJ2-7; D is perhaps TRBD2 (5 bases). V was cut by 2 bases and J by 5 bases, with 10 bases left in between. Germline loops: CDR1 MNHEY, CDR2 SVGAGI. The CDR3 extends over 13 amino acids.

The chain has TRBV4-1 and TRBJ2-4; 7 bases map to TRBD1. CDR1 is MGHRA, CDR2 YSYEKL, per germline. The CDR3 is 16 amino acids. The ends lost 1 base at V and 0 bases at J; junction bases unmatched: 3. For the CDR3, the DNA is TGCGCCAGCAGCCAAGGGGACAGACTAGCCAAAAACATTCAGTACTTC. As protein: CASSQGDRLAKNIQYF.

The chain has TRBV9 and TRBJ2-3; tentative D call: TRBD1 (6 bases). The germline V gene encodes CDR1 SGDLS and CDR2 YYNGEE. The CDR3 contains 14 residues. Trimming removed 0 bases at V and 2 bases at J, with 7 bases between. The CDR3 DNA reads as TGTGCCAGCAGCGTAGGGACAGCCACAGATACGCAGTATTTT. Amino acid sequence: CASSVGTATDTQYF.

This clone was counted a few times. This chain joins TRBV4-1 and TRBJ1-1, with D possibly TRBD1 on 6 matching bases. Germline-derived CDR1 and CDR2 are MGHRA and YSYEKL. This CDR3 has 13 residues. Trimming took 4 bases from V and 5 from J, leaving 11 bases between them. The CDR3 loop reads CASSRQEGTEAFF. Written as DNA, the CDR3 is TGCGCCAGCAGCCGACAGGAAGGAACTGAAGCTTTCTTT.

The CDR3 DNA is TGTGCCAGTAGTACCGACAGGTTCCACGAGCAGTACTTC. Its protein product is CASSTDRFHEQYF. The V gene is TRBV19, the J gene TRBJ2-7; possible D gene TRBD1, 6 bases. The CDR3 consists of 13 residues. Trimming pared 4 bases from V and 5 bases from J, leaving 12 bases between. Per germline, CDR1 LNHDA and CDR2 SQIVND (reference sequence).

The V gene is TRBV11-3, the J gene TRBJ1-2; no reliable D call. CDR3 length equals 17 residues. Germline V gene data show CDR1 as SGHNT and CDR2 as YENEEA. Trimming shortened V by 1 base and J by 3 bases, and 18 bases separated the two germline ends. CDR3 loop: CASSLVTTPGPDYGYTF. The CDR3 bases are TGTGCCAGCAGCTTAGTTACTACCCCCGGCCCCGACTATGGCTACACCTTC.

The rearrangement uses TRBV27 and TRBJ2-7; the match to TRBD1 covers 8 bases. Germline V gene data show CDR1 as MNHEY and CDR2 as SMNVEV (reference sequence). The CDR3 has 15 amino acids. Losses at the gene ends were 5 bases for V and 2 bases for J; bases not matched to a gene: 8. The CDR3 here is CASSREDRGTYEQYF. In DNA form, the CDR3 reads TGTGCCAGCAGTAGAGAAGACAGGGGAACCTACGAGCAGTACTTC.

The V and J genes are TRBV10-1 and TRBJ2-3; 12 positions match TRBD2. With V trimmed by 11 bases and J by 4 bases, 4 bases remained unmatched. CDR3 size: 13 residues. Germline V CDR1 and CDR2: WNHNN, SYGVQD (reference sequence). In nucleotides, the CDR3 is TGCGCCCGGAGACTAGCGGGAGCAGATACGCAGTATTTT. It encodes CARRLAGADTQYF.

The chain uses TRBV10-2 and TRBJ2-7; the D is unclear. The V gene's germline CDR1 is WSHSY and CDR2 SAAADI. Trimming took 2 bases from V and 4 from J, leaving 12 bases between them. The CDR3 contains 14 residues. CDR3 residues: CASSESAVGYEQYF. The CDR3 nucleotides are TGCGCCAGCAGTGAGAGCGCGGTCGGGTACGAGCAGTACTTC.

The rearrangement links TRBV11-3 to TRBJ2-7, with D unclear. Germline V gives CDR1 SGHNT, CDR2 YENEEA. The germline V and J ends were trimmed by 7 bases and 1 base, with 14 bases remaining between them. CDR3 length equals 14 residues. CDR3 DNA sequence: TGTGCCAGCACCGGCGGCAGTTCGTCCTACGAGCAGTACTTC. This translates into CASTGGSSSYEQYF.

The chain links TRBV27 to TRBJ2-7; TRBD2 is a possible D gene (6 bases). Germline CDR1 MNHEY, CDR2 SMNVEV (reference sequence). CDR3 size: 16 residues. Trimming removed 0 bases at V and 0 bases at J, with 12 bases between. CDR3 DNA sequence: TGTGCCAGCAGTTTATCAATCGAGCGGGCCTCCTACGAGCAGTACTTC. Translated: CASSLSIERASYEQYF.